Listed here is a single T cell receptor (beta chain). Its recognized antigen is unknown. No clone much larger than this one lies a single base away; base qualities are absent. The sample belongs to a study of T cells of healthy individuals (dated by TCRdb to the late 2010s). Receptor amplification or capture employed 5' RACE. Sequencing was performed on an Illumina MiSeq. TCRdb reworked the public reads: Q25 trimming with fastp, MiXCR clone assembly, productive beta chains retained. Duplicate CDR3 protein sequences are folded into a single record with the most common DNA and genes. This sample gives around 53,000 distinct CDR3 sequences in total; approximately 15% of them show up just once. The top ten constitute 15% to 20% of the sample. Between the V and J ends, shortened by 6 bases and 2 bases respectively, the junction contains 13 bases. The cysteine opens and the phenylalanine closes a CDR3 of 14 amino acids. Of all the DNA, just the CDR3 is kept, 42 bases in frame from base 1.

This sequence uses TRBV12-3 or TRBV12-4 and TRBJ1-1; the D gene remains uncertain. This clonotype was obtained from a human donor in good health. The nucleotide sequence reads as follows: TGTGCCAGCAGCCCCCACGGTACAAACACTGAAGCTTTCTTT. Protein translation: CASSPHGTNTEAFF.